The sequence of this T cell receptor beta chain was determined in a study of OX40 agonist ivuxolimab in advanced cancers. This CDR3 region has 13 residues. Germline CDR1 and CDR2: SGHAT and FQNNGV. V was clipped by 1 base and J by 7 bases, with 11 bases between them. The assay was immunoSEQ multiplex PCR, and TCRdb's table has in-frame clones only and misses some. Among some 70,000 clones, 83% were seen once, and the ten largest hold roughly 2.5%. Study results and caveats: Average numbers of expanded clones were greater in CD8+ T cells than in CD4+.

The sampling schedule covered blood at baseline, cycle 4 day 1, and cycle 7 day 1. In regard to this clone: Its matching antigen is unknown.

V is TRBV11-2 and J is TRBJ2-7; D call uncertain. Sequencing used CD4+ or CD8+ T cells sorted from blood, obtained in a trial of the OX40 agonist ivuxolimab. The sequence was collected from an adult with an advanced solid tumor such as melanoma, head and neck, liver or kidney cancer. The CDR3 spells CASSLGDPLEQYF. Written as DNA, the CDR3 is TGTGCCAGCAGCTTAGGGGATCCCCTGGAGCAGTACTTC. Drawing the rest from reference TRBV11-2 and TRBJ2-7, the complete variable domain is EAGVAQSPRYKIIEKRQSVAFWCNPISGHATLYWYQQILGQGPKLLIQFQNNGVVDDSQLPKDRFSAERLKGVDSTLKIQPAKLEDSAVYLCASSLGDPLEQYFGPGTRLTVT.